These 20 T cell receptor beta chains were sequenced from one sample in a study of shared clonotypes between healthy human individuals. This table comes from immunoSEQ multiplex PCR, and its TCRdb copy is limited to in-frame clones, with some not included. The sample consists of about 1.1 million clones, roughly 80% of them appearing once. Sequencing was carried out using memory CD4+ T cells from PBMCs. Indicated subset: CD45RA-negative fraction. Every receptor here comes from a man between 18 and 29 years old in good health. Some clones in this sample may be carry-over from other donors' samples.

CDR3 sequence reads: CASSLRYRGGQPQHF. The CDR3, as DNA: TGTGCCAGCAGTTTGCGGTACAGGGGTGGTCAGCCCCAGCATTTT. The chain couples TRBV28 to TRBJ1-5, with 7 bases lining up with TRBD1. The length of the CDR3 is 15 residues. CDR1 and CDR2 from the germline V gene are MDHEN and SYDVKM. The V gene end was trimmed by 3 bases and the J gene end by 6 bases; junction bases not matched to a gene: 8.

This clone showed up just a few times. The chain uses TRBV4-1 and TRBJ1-5, with TRBD1 matching 7 bases. The CDR3 extends over 16 amino acids. V shed 5 bases and J 1 base; nucleotides not matched to a gene: 8. Per the germline V gene, CDR1 is MGHRA and CDR2 is YSYEKL. The CDR3 here is CASSSGQPLSNQPQHF. The CDR3 nucleotides read TGCGCCAGCAGCTCGGGACAGCCTCTGAGCAATCAGCCCCAGCATTTT.

In its sample, this clone was seen many times. The J gene is TRBJ2-7, the V gene TRBV28; tentative D call: TRBD2 (6 bases). V was cut by 11 bases and J by 3 bases, with 17 bases left in between. The V gene's germline CDR1 is MDHEN and CDR2 SYDVKM. The CDR3 length is 13 residues. The CDR3 sequence is CACAGTAHYEQYF. CDR3 nucleotides: TGTGCCTGTGCGGGGACGGCTCACTACGAGCAGTACTTC.

The chain joins TRBV5-1 to TRBJ2-7, with 8 bases identical to TRBD1. This CDR3 is 13 amino acids long. Germline V gives CDR1 SGHRS, CDR2 YFSETQ. The V gene end was trimmed by 4 bases and the J gene end by 9 bases; junction bases not matched to a gene: 9. The CDR3, as DNA: TGCGCCAGCAGCCCTGGACAGGGCGGTCGGCAGTACTTC. This translates into CASSPGQGGRQYF.

This clone occurred a few times. The same CDR3 also results from other DNA sequences found in this sample. The chain joins TRBV15 to TRBJ2-5; D not certain. Germline assignment: CDR1 LNHNV and CDR2 YYDKDF (reference sequence). The CDR3 spans 11 residues. Trimming cost V 0 bases and J 4 bases, with 0 bases left between them. The CDR3 DNA follows: TGTGCCACCAGCAGAGAAGAGACCCAGTACTTC. It specifies CATSREETQYF.

This chain uses TRBV29-1 with TRBJ2-3, with D maybe TRBD2 (6 bases). V lost 4 bases, J lost 1 base, and 18 bases lay in between. The germline gives CDR1 SQVTM, CDR2 ANQGSEA. CDR3 size: 16 residues. CDR3: CSVAPTLAFGTDTQYF. The CDR3 bases are TGCAGCGTTGCCCCTACGCTAGCGTTCGGCACAGATACGCAGTATTTT.

The chain uses TRBV9 and TRBJ2-7, with TRBD2 matching over 8 bases. CDR3 length: 14 residues. Trimming at V came to 4 bases and at J to 4 bases, leaving 7 bases not matched to a gene. From germline, CDR1 is SGDLS and CDR2 YYNGEE. CDR3 in amino acids: CASSPRTSLYEQYF. As DNA, the CDR3 is TGTGCCAGCAGCCCTCGGACTAGCCTATACGAGCAGTACTTC.

The chain couples TRBV19 to TRBJ2-3; maybe TRBD1 (6 bases). CDR1 is LNHDA and CDR2 is SQIVND in the germline V gene (reference sequence). The length of the CDR3 is 15 residues. Trimming took 0 bases from V and 2 from J, leaving 9 bases between them. The CDR3 protein is CASSIDGQITDTQYF. CDR3 sequence (DNA): TGTGCCAGTAGTATAGATGGACAGATCACAGATACGCAGTATTTT. Based on the CDR3 plus reference TRBV19 and TRBJ2-3, the full variable domain is DGGITQSPKYLFRKEGQNVTLSCEQNLNHDAMYWYRQDPGQGLRLIYYSQIVNDFQKGDIAEGYSVSREKKESFPLTVTSAQKNPTAFYLCASSIDGQITDTQYFGPGTRLTVL.

This clone was observed a few times. In DNA, the CDR3 is TGTGCCACTTCGGAAGAGGCTGGAAACACCATATATTTT. Its translation: CATSEEAGNTIYF. The chain has TRBV28 and TRBJ1-3; D gene uncertain. The CDR3 extends over 13 amino acids. V was clipped by 10 bases and J by 2 bases, with 12 bases between them. From germline, CDR1 is MDHEN and CDR2 SYDVKM.

The chain combines TRBV2 with TRBJ2-1; D unclear. Germline-derived CDR1 and CDR2 are SNHLY and FYNNEI. The CDR3 totals 14 residues. V was shortened by 8 bases and J by 0 bases, with 11 bases between the two germline ends. The CDR3 protein is CASRRYSSYNEQFF. Here the CDR3 DNA reads TGTGCCAGCCGGCGTTACAGCTCCTACAATGAGCAGTTCTTC.

The chain recombines TRBV7-8 with TRBJ2-5, with no clear D. The germline V gene has CDR1 SGHVS and CDR2 FQNEAQ. The CDR3 runs to 12 residues. Written as DNA, the CDR3 is TGTATCCACAGACCGGGTAGGGAGACCCAGTACTTC. This encodes CIHRPGRETQYF.

A single count supports this clone. V and J are TRBV28 and TRBJ1-2, with D perhaps TRBD1 (5 bases). The CDR3 is 17 residues long. With 4 bases removed from V and 8 bases from J, the gap between germline ends came to 26 bases. CDR1 and CDR2 from the germline V gene are MDHEN and SYDVKM. The CDR3 sequence is CASSSLRRQGASKGYTF. The CDR3 DNA reads as TGTGCCAGCAGTTCCCTTCGGAGGCAGGGCGCATCCAAGGGCTACACCTTC.

A few counts support this clone. The chain links TRBV11-2 to TRBJ2-1; D may be TRBD2 (6 bases). V was pared by 2 bases and J by 4 bases, with 12 bases between. Germline V gives CDR1 SGHAT, CDR2 FQNNGV. This CDR3 is built from 15 residues. CDR3 bases: TGTGCCAGCAGCTTAAGCGGCGGGGTATACAATGAGCAGTTCTTC. Its translation is CASSLSGGVYNEQFF.

V and J are TRBV7-8 and TRBJ2-5; 7 bases fit TRBD2. The CDR3 is 15 residues long. Germline-derived CDR1 and CDR2 are SGHVS and FQNEAQ. The V and J ends lost 3 bases and 5 bases, in that order; junction bases with no gene match: 9. The CDR3 bases are TGTGCCAGCAGCTTCAGGGCAGCGGGAAGTGAGACCCAGTACTTC. The encoded protein is CASSFRAAGSETQYF. Full variable domain (remainder filled in from reference TRBV7-8 and TRBJ2-5): GAGVSQSPRYKVAKRGQDVALRCDPISGHVSLFWYQQALGQGPEFLTYFQNEAQLDKSGLPSDRFFAERPEGSVSTLKIQRTQQEDSAVYLCASSFRAAGSETQYFGPGTRLLVL.

The chain recombines TRBV28 with TRBJ1-2; 8 positions agree with TRBD1. This CDR3 spans 13 amino acids. Looked up from germline, CDR1 is MDHEN and CDR2 is SYDVKM. Trimming at V came to 10 bases and at J to 4 bases, leaving 8 bases not matched to a gene. CDR3 DNA: TGTGCCACATACGACAGGGGCCCCTATGGCTACACCTTC. Its protein is CATYDRGPYGYTF.

The chain couples TRBV27 to TRBJ2-7; 10 bases match TRBD1. This CDR3 comprises 19 residues. V dropped 2 bases and J dropped 4; count of bases not matched to a gene: 17. Germline V gives CDR1 MNHEY, CDR2 SMNVEV (reference sequence). The CDR3 loop is CASSLDLRDRGVLSYEQYF. CDR3 nucleotide sequence: TGTGCCAGCAGTTTAGACCTTAGGGACAGGGGAGTTTTGAGTTACGAGCAGTACTTC.

This rearrangement joins TRBV19 to TRBJ2-1; 8 positions agree with TRBD2. In germline, CDR1 is LNHDA, CDR2 SQIVND (reference sequence). The CDR3 has 15 residues. The trim removed 6 bases at V and 6 bases at J, leaving 10 bases unmatched. Written as DNA, the CDR3 is TGTGCCAGTAGGCCGCCGGGAGGGCCTCCCAATGAGCAGTTCTTC. It translates to CASRPPGGPPNEQFF. Variable domain in full (rest from reference TRBV19 and TRBJ2-1): DGGITQSPKYLFRKEGQNVTLSCEQNLNHDAMYWYRQDPGQGLRLIYYSQIVNDFQKGDIAEGYSVSREKKESFPLTVTSAQKNPTAFYLCASRPPGGPPNEQFFGPGTRLTVL.

The chain carries TRBV28 and TRBJ1-1; D is unresolved. With 8 bases removed from V and 1 base from J, the gap between germline ends came to 23 bases. This CDR3 has 17 residues. The V gene's germline CDR1 is MDHEN and CDR2 SYDVKM. DNA of the CDR3: TGTGCCAGCCCAGCTGGCACCGGGCAGAAGGGGAACACTGAAGCTTTCTTT. Translated: CASPAGTGQKGNTEAFF.

The chain couples TRBV28 to TRBJ1-1; 7 bases are a match to TRBD1. V trimming: 2 bases; J trimming: 7 bases; junction bases outside the gene matches: 1. This CDR3 has 12 amino acids. Germline V CDR1 and CDR2: MDHEN, SYDVKM. CDR3 in DNA: TGTGCCAGCAGTTTACAGGGGGGTGAAGCTTTCTTT. It yields the protein CASSLQGGEAFF.

The chain carries TRBV9 and TRBJ1-3; D gene uncertain. Trimming took off 4 bases at V and 3 bases at J, with 14 bases between the two ends. The germline gives CDR1 SGDLS, CDR2 YYNGEE. The CDR3 loop spans 15 amino acids. The CDR3: CASSPNTALGNTIYF. The CDR3 region has the DNA TGTGCCAGCAGCCCTAACACGGCGCTTGGAAACACCATATATTTT.